The TCR beta chain under discussion was sequenced for a study of T-cell memory formation after mild COVID-19 (dated by TCRdb to the early 2020s). About the full investigation: TCR sequence clusters from the two donors were found to be largely donor specific. In a couple of donors, T-cell clones that expanded and contracted after mild COVID-19 were tracked by sequencing TCRalpha and TCRbeta repertoires over time. The cohort comprised two young, previously healthy adult volunteers, one female and one male.

This clonotype was picked up a small number of times. Its antigen is currently not known. No much larger clonotype is one base removed from it; base qualities were not supplied. The junction shows trimming of 2 bases on V and 4 bases on J, and the gene matches do not reach 7 bases of it. The CDR3 covers 15 residues, taking in both the cysteine and the phenylalanine. The read is trimmed to its CDR3 DNA, 45 bases read in frame from base 1. The germline V gene supplies CDR1 MNHEY and CDR2 SVGAGI. Paper-wide results and their limitations: From day 15 to 85, contracting clones showed balanced CD4/CD8 phenotypes, whereas a second wave of clones that expanded from day 15 to 37 leaned towards CD4+. Contracting CD4+ clones were found mainly in CM and EM memory subsets, while CD8+ clones were enriched in EMRA. Some responding clones were found in pre-infection memory, which suggests that pre-existing cross-reactive memory T cells took part in the SARS-CoV-2 response. SARS-CoV-2 specificity was not confirmed for the second-wave clones peaking on day 37. The study included only a couple of mild cases, and larger cohorts that include severe cases with pre-infection samples were judged to be necessary.

The sequencer was an Illumina NovaSeq 6000. TCRalpha and TCRbeta cDNA libraries were constructed by 5'RACE with constant-segment primers, with sample barcodes and unique molecular identifiers being introduced. Trizol reagent was used to extract RNA from every sample. Amplification of the libraries took two PCR steps, and the second step added a second sample barcode plus Illumina TruSeq adapters. Sequencing of libraries was performed on an Illumina NovaSeq with 2 x 150 bp paired-end reads. The authors' analysis ran thus. With migec v1.2.7, reads were demultiplexed and then collapsed into UMI-guided consensus sequences. Using mixcr v2.1.11, the UMI consensuses were aligned to TRA and TRB V and J templates and assembled into clonotypes. A clonotype was counted as expanded or contracted only if both edgeR and NoisET called the change significant, with noise models trained on biological replicates. edgeR calls used a false discovery rate-adjusted p below 0.01 and a log2 fold-change threshold of 1. As an exploratory analysis of dynamics, max-normalized trajectories of the 1000 most abundant clonotypes were examined by PCA with hierarchical clustering. Separately sequenced CD4+ and CD8+ repertoires were used to assign the CD4 or CD8 phenotype of responding clones. Clones were called with MiXCR by TCRdb after fastp trimmed the public reads at Q25, and only in-frame beta chains were retained. Identical CDR3 proteins give one entry, which carries the most common genes and DNA. The V and J calls reflect TCRdb's pipeline rather than the authors' work. The sample includes 89,000 or so distinct CDR3 sequences, with over 10% observed a single time. The top ten constitute 41% of the sample.

Ficoll-Paque density gradient centrifugation was the method used to isolate PBMCs. The TCR comes from a man aged 18 to 30 who had mild COVID-19 (a few samples of this study predate the infection). The sample titles of this study are shuffled in the database, so cell type and time point are left out; the donor was told from shared clones. The sample consisted of PBMCs or a T cell subset sorted from them (not recorded which). The sequence joins TRBV6-5 to TRBJ2-5; TRBD1 fits 7 bases in the junction. The DNA sequence follows: TGTGCCAGCAGTTACCCGACAGGGTCTAGAGAGACCCAGTACTTC. It encodes CASSYPTGSRETQYF.